The 24 T cell receptor beta chains given below trace back to one sample, sequenced in a study of blood T cell repertoires in COVID-19. Only in-frame clones appear in the TCRdb table, and some are missing; sequencing was by immunoSEQ multiplex PCR. The sample records fewer than 350,000 clones, about 85% being singletons. Sequenced material: peripheral blood. The receptors originated from a woman aged 45-59 years with active or convalescent COVID-19.

This clone was observed a single time. The chain has TRBV5-1 and TRBJ2-5; 10 nucleotides line up with TRBD2. The trim removed 4 bases at V and 5 bases at J, leaving 8 bases unmatched. Germline CDR1 and CDR2: SGHRS and YFSETQ. The CDR3 has 15 residues. The CDR3 DNA sequence: TGCGCCAGCAGCCGGACTAGCGGAGGGGGGGAGACCCAGTACTTC. Protein product: CASSRTSGGGETQYF.

This clone was detected only once. The J gene is TRBJ2-1, the V gene TRBV11-1; 10 bases line up with TRBD1. The V segment lost 6 bases and the J segment 6 bases; nucleotides outside the gene matches: 11. CDR3 length equals 16 residues. Looked up from germline, CDR1 is SGHAT and CDR2 is FQDESV (reference sequence). This CDR3 is CASRRRGTGAINEQFF. The CDR3 DNA is TGTGCCAGCAGAAGAAGGGGGACAGGGGCCATCAATGAGCAGTTCTTC.

The table lists this clone with a count of one. The chain carries TRBV7-2 and TRBJ1-2; TRBD1 aligns across 8 bases. This CDR3 is 13 amino acids long. The V gene end was trimmed by 4 bases and the J gene end by 8 bases; junction bases not matched to a gene: 6. Germline CDR1 and CDR2: SGHTA and FQGNSA. CDR3 sequence reads: CASSWDRKSGYTF. The CDR3 region has the DNA TGTGCCAGCAGCTGGGACAGGAAAAGCGGCTACACCTTC.

The V gene is TRBV25-1, the J gene TRBJ1-1; D gene unclear. Germline V lookup: CDR1 MGHDK, CDR2 SYGVNS. CDR3 length: 17 amino acids. Trimming pared 1 base from V and 4 bases from J, leaving 19 bases between. Written as DNA, the CDR3 is TGTGCCAGCAGTGAATCTAGTACTTGGCCAGAGGTCACTGAAGCTTTCTTT. Encoded protein: CASSESSTWPEVTEAFF.

The CDR3 DNA is TGTGCCTGGAGCAGCTGGGGGGGAACCAAAAACATTCAGTACTTC. Translation: CAWSSWGGTKNIQYF. The chain has TRBV30 and TRBJ2-4; 7 bases are a match to TRBD2. Per the germline V gene, CDR1 is GTSNPN and CDR2 is SVGIG (reference sequence). The ends lost 3 bases at V and 2 bases at J; junction bases unmatched: 7. This CDR3 region has 15 residues.

The chain combines TRBV5-1 with TRBJ2-5; 8 bases match TRBD1. With V trimmed by 0 bases and J by 7 bases, 8 bases remained unmatched. The CDR3 is made up of 15 amino acids. From germline, CDR1 is SGHRS and CDR2 YFSETQ. The CDR3 reads CASSLGQGAYATQYF. For the CDR3, the DNA is TGCGCCAGCAGCTTGGGGCAGGGGGCATACGCGACCCAGTACTTC.

CDR3 residues: CASSSAQGYSPLHF. The CDR3 nucleotides are TGTGCCAGCAGTTCAGCACAGGGTTATTCACCCCTCCACTTT. V is TRBV28 and J is TRBJ1-6, with D possibly being TRBD1 (6 bases). The V gene lost 4 bases and the J gene lost 8 bases, with 12 bases spanning the gap. CDR3 length equals 14 residues. Germline V gene lookup returns CDR1 MDHEN and CDR2 SYDVKM.

The CDR3 region has the DNA TGTGCCTGGATTACCCAGGGGGAAAGTGGCTACACCTTC. This sequence encodes CAWITQGESGYTF. This chain connects TRBV30 to TRBJ1-2; 7 nucleotides line up with TRBD1. This CDR3 contains 13 residues. V dropped 4 bases and J dropped 7; count of bases not matched to a gene: 9. Germline V gene lookup returns CDR1 GTSNPN and CDR2 SVGIG (reference sequence).

The chain couples TRBV2 to TRBJ1-2; TRBD1 aligns across 7 bases. Looked up from germline, CDR1 is SNHLY and CDR2 is FYNNEI. V lost 6 bases, J lost 10 bases, and 11 bases stayed unmatched. CDR3 length: 13 residues. This chain's CDR3 is CASSVQGLRDYTF. The CDR3 coding sequence is TGTGCCAGCAGCGTACAGGGGTTGCGTGACTACACCTTC. The whole variable domain, remainder taken from reference TRBV2 and TRBJ1-2, is EPEVTQTPSHQVTQMGQEVILRCVPISNHLYFYWYRQILGQKVEFLVSFYNNEISEKSEIFDDQFSVERPDGSNFTLKIRSTKLEDSAMYFCASSVQGLRDYTFGSGTRLTVV.

The chain joins TRBV20-1 to TRBJ2-1; D unclear. The CDR3 contains 11 residues. Germline V CDR1 and CDR2: DFQATT, SNEGSKA (reference sequence). The ends were cut back, 1 base at V and 6 bases at J, with 4 bases in the middle. CDR3 sequence reads: CSARVINEQFF. For the CDR3, the DNA is TGCAGTGCTAGAGTCATCAATGAGCAGTTCTTC.

The chain carries TRBV18 and TRBJ1-1; D may be TRBD1 (6 bases). The germline CDR1 and CDR2 sequences are KGHSH and LQKENI. V was clipped by 6 bases and J by 11 bases, with 13 bases between them. The CDR3 contains 11 residues. As DNA, the CDR3 is TGTGCCAGCTCCCTCCCAGGGGACGCTTTCTTT. It encodes CASSLPGDAFF.

The genes are TRBV7-9 and TRBJ2-3, with 13 bases lining up with TRBD2. Germline values: CDR1 SEHNR, CDR2 FQNEAQ (reference sequence). The CDR3 has 17 residues. V shed 6 bases, J shed 2 bases, and the junction held 8 bases outside the gene matches. The CDR3 DNA reads as TGTGCCAGCAGTCCCTGGACTAGCGGGAGTATCACAGATACGCAGTATTTT. Its translation is CASSPWTSGSITDTQYF.

This clone showed up just once. V is TRBV2 and J is TRBJ2-7; 14 nucleotides line up with TRBD2. The germline CDR1 and CDR2 sequences are SNHLY and FYNNEI. The CDR3 length is 15 residues. V lost 7 bases to trimming and J lost 4 bases; unmatched junction nucleotides: 6. CDR3 DNA: TGTGCCAGCACCGAGACTAGCGGGGGGGGGTACGAGCAGTACTTC. Translation: CASTETSGGGYEQYF.

The rearrangement joins TRBV6-1 to TRBJ1-2; 11 bases line up with TRBD1. This CDR3 contains 16 residues. V shed 0 bases, J shed 4 bases, and the junction held 4 bases outside the gene matches. Germline lookup yields CDR1 MNHNS and CDR2 SASEGT. The CDR3 loop is CASSEAGTGGAYGYTF. DNA of the CDR3: TGTGCCAGCAGTGAAGCGGGGACAGGGGGTGCCTATGGCTACACCTTC.

The chain is built from TRBV30 and TRBJ1-6; D uncertain. The CDR3 has 14 residues. Looked up from germline, CDR1 is GTSNPN and CDR2 is SVGIG (reference sequence). Trimming removed 0 bases at V and 7 bases at J, with 10 bases between. The CDR3 sequence: CAWSVSGVNSPLHF. For the CDR3, the DNA is TGTGCCTGGAGTGTATCCGGGGTCAATTCACCCCTCCACTTT.

J is TRBJ2-1 and V is TRBV27; 9 bases map to TRBD1. Germline trimming cut 7 bases from V and 9 bases from J; bases unmatched to any gene: 13. The CDR3 runs to 15 residues. The germline CDR1 and CDR2 sequences are MNHEY and SMNVEV (reference sequence). Written as DNA, the CDR3 is TGTGCCAGCAAAAAACTGGGACAGGGAGCTGGTGAGCAGTTCTTC. Translation: CASKKLGQGAGEQFF.

A few counts support this clone. The V and J genes are TRBV5-1 and TRBJ2-7; 8 bases are shared with TRBD1. V shed 4 bases and J 0 bases; nucleotides not matched to a gene: 15. Germline CDR1 and CDR2: SGHRS and YFSETQ. The CDR3 has 18 amino acids. The CDR3: CASSPGQEWLTYSYEQYF. The CDR3 DNA sequence: TGCGCCAGCAGCCCGGGACAGGAATGGCTGACCTACTCCTACGAGCAGTACTTC.

The genes are TRBV6-5 and TRBJ1-2, with 8 bases identical to TRBD1. CDR3 size: 14 residues. V gave up 6 bases and J gave up 1 base; unmatched junction bases: 4. In germline, CDR1 is MNHEY, CDR2 SVGAGI. In DNA, the CDR3 is TGTGCCAGCAGGGGAGGACAGGGTAACTATGGCTACACCTTC. Protein sequence: CASRGGQGNYGYTF.

On this clone: At one end, the junction sequence differs from germline, possibly due to a read error. This chain joins TRBV3-1 (or the pseudogene TRBV3-2) and TRBJ2-7; D perhaps matches TRBD2 (5 bases). The CDR3 runs 9 residues. CDR1 and CDR2 from the germline V gene are LGHDT and YNNKEL (reference sequence). Here the CDR3 reads CASSQAGDF. The CDR3 DNA reads as TGTGCCAGCAGCCAGGCCGGGGACTTC.

V and J are TRBV4-2 and TRBJ2-2; 11 bases are shared with TRBD2. Germline trimming cut 4 bases from V and 2 bases from J; bases unmatched to any gene: 9. In germline, CDR1 is LGHNA, CDR2 YNFKEQ. The CDR3 length is 18 residues. CDR3 amino acids: CASSLEIAGGPNTGELFF. The DNA for the CDR3 is TGTGCCAGCAGCCTTGAGATAGCGGGAGGGCCTAACACCGGGGAGCTGTTTTTT.

This clone was detected once. This chain connects TRBV28 to TRBJ1-2, with TRBD1 matching 9 bases. This CDR3 is 16 amino acids long. Germline values: CDR1 MDHEN, CDR2 SYDVKM. The V and J ends lost 5 bases and 5 bases, in that order; junction bases with no gene match: 12. The DNA of the CDR3 is TGTGCCAGCAGTCTGGGACAGGGTTTTAAAAAATATGGCTACACCTTC. Translation gives CASSLGQGFKKYGYTF.

This rearrangement joins TRBV7-9 to TRBJ2-3, with D hard to call. This CDR3 is 15 amino acids long. V lost 5 bases to trimming and J lost 6 bases, with 18 bases between them. From germline, CDR1 is SEHNR and CDR2 FQNEAQ (reference sequence). CDR3 nucleotide sequence: TGTGCCAGCAGCCCCTGGCGCGGCGGTGCGGATACGCAGTATTTT. Amino acids: CASSPWRGGADTQYF. Drawing the rest from reference TRBV7-9 and TRBJ2-3, the complete variable domain is DTGVSQNPRHKITKRGQNVTFRCDPISEHNRLYWYRQTLGQGPEFLTYFQNEAQLEKSRLLSDRFSAERPKGSFSTLEIQRTEQGDSAMYLCASSPWRGGADTQYFGPGTRLTVL.

The chain combines TRBV3-1 (or the pseudogene TRBV3-2) with TRBJ2-1; TRBD2 matches at 8 bases. Germline V gene data show CDR1 as LGHDT and CDR2 as YNNKEL (reference sequence). CDR3 length: 15 amino acids. The ends lost 2 bases at V and 7 bases at J; junction bases unmatched: 7. The CDR3 loop reads CASSQMQGGRNEQFF. CDR3 DNA: TGTGCCAGCAGCCAAATGCAGGGCGGGAGGAATGAGCAGTTCTTC.

The chain is built from TRBV9 and TRBJ2-1, with 7 bases fitting TRBD1. Per the germline V gene, CDR1 is SGDLS and CDR2 is YYNGEE. The CDR3 sequence is 15 residues long. V was pared by 3 bases and J by 9 bases, with 12 bases of the junction left unmatched. DNA of the CDR3: TGTGCCAGCAGCGGAAGCAACAGGGGAAGGAGTGAGCAGTTCTTC. It specifies CASSGSNRGRSEQFF.